Many counts were recorded for the clone carrying this T cell receptor (beta chain). The sample is drawn from a study of CD8 T cells in ankylosing spondylitis. Germline V CDR1 and CDR2: MDHEN, SYDVKM. The ends lost 4 bases at V and 2 bases at J; junction bases unmatched: 5. There are 15 residues in the CDR3. MiXCR, applied by TCRdb to the 5' RACE reads, yields one record per CDR3 protein. In the table there are about 160,000 distinct CDR3 sequences, around 16% of which are singletons. The gene calls are TRBV28 and TRBJ2-3, with 8 positions matching TRBD1. The specimen was blood, either unsorted or a sorted T cell fraction (not recorded which). This sequence originates from a male donor with ankylosing spondylitis or in good health (not recorded which). The CDR3 here is CASSSSGGLTDTQYF. The CDR3 DNA follows: TGTGCCAGCAGTTCGTCAGGGGGCCTCACAGATACGCAGTATTTT.